Listed here are 21 T cell receptor beta chains from one sample, sequenced in a study of glioma-infiltrating T cells. Using RNA template, CDR3s of TCR alpha and beta were amplified with iRepertoire arm-PCR. TCRdb used MiXCR to reprocess the multiplex PCR reads, holding one entry per CDR3 protein. The sample holds about 380,000 distinct CDR3 sequences; roughly two fifths are singletons and the top ten take 12%. The sample taken for sequencing was glioma tissue, nonneoplastic brain tissue, or PBMCs (not recorded which). Receptors originate from a human donor with low-grade glioma or glioblastoma, undergoing nonglioma brain surgery, or in good health (not recorded which).

This clonotype was seen more than once but under ten times. A much larger clone lies one base from this, so it may be a read error. V usage is TRBV2 and J usage is TRBJ2-3; D is possibly TRBD1 (5 bases). CDR3 length equals 13 residues. Trimming cost V 4 bases and J 1 base, with 6 bases left between them. Per the germline V gene, CDR1 is SNHLY and CDR2 is FYNNEI. This chain's CDR3 is CASSVGGTDTQYF. The CDR3 DNA is TGTGCCAGCAGTGTAGGGGGCACAGATACGCAGTATTTT. Full variable domain (missing parts from reference TRBV2 and TRBJ2-3): EPEVTQTPSHQVTQMGQEVILRCVPISNHLYFYWYRQILGQKVEFLVSFYNNEISEKSEIFDDQFSVERPDGSNFTLKIRSTKLEDSAMYFCASSVGGTDTQYFGPGTRLTVL.

Only a few counts were recorded for this clonotype. The genes are TRBV10-3 and TRBJ2-3, with TRBD2 matching 11 bases. The CDR3 is 16 residues long. Germline CDR1 is ENHRY and CDR2 is SYGVKD. Germline trimming cut 4 bases from V and 1 base from J; bases unmatched to any gene: 4. The CDR3 bases are TGTGCCATCAGTGTCGGGACTAGCGGTGGCACAGATACGCAGTATTTT. It is translated as CAISVGTSGGTDTQYF.

The V call is TRBV4-1, the J call TRBJ2-2; D call uncertain. Germline CDR1 reads MGHRA; CDR2 reads YSYEKL. V was cut by 0 bases and J by 6 bases, with 5 bases left in between. The CDR3 spans 13 residues. CDR3 DNA sequence: TGCGCCAGCAGCCAAGAGGTCCCCGGGGAGCTGTTTTTT. It codes for CASSQEVPGELFF.

Remarks on this clonotype: Given a much more abundant clone one base away, this may be a read error. The chain is built from TRBV7-2 and TRBJ2-5; D is unclear. Germline CDR1 is SGHTA and CDR2 is FQGNSA. The CDR3 runs to 16 residues. The germline V and J ends were trimmed by 4 bases and 9 bases, with 24 bases remaining between them. CDR3 DNA: TGTGCCAGCAGCTCCTCCTCCATCGCCTTAGATGAGGCCCAGTACTTC. It specifies CASSSSSIALDEAQYF. The full variable domain, rest sourced from reference TRBV7-2 and TRBJ2-5, is GAGVSQSPSNKVTEKGKDVELRCDPISGHTALYWYRQSLGQGLEFLIYFQGNSAPDKSGLPSDRFSAERTGGSVSTLTIQRTQQEDSAVYLCASSSSSIALDEAQYFGPGTRLLVL.

This clonotype was seen many times. The chain employs TRBV28 and TRBJ1-1; D ambiguous. Trimming shortened V by 10 bases and J by 5 bases, and 17 bases separated the two germline ends. This CDR3 has 13 amino acids. Germline lookup yields CDR1 MDHEN and CDR2 SYDVKM. The CDR3 bases are TGTGCCACCCATAGGTGGGAATTGACTGAAGCTTTCTTT. Protein product: CATHRWELTEAFF.

Ten or more counts support this clonotype. V gene TRBV6-1 combines with J gene TRBJ2-7; 7 bases line up with TRBD1. V lost 5 bases, J lost 0 bases, and 7 bases stayed unmatched. The CDR3 runs to 15 residues. The V gene's germline CDR1 is MNHNS and CDR2 SASEGT. The CDR3 region has the DNA TGTGCCAGCAGTTTCGGGGACAGTAACTCCTACGAGCAGTACTTC. This gives the protein CASSFGDSNSYEQYF.

The CDR3 nucleotides are TGTGCCATCAGTGCGGGGATCAACTACGAGCAGTACTTC. It translates to CAISAGINYEQYF. The chain recombines TRBV10-3 with TRBJ2-7; D might be TRBD2 (5 bases). CDR1 and CDR2 from the germline V gene are ENHRY and SYGVKD. V dropped 4 bases and J dropped 3 bases, with 10 bases sitting between them. The CDR3 loop spans 13 amino acids.

This clonotype was seen at least ten times. V usage is TRBV27 and J usage is TRBJ2-3, with D tentatively TRBD1 (5 bases). Germline loops: CDR1 MNHEY, CDR2 SMNVEV (reference sequence). The CDR3 loop spans 15 amino acids. V dropped 3 bases and J dropped 1 base, with 11 bases sitting between them. This chain's CDR3 is CASSLVLGGTDTQYF. Here the CDR3 DNA reads TGTGCCAGCAGTTTGGTTCTAGGGGGCACAGATACGCAGTATTTT.

Of note for this clonotype: A read error may explain this, as a much larger clone is one base away. The chain is built from TRBV27 and TRBJ2-3; D may be TRBD2 (5 bases). CDR3 size: 13 residues. With 10 bases removed from V and 4 bases from J, the gap between germline ends came to 15 bases. Germline assignment: CDR1 MNHEY and CDR2 SMNVEV (reference sequence). Here the CDR3 reads CATPPGSSDTQYF. The CDR3 DNA reads TGTGCCACCCCCCCGGGGAGTTCAGATACGCAGTATTTT.

In the case of this clonotype: A much larger clone differs from this one at a single base, so this may be a read error. The chain recombines TRBV6-1 with TRBJ2-1, with 8 bases lining up with TRBD1. This CDR3 is built from 14 residues. Germline trimming cut 5 bases from V and 10 bases from J; bases unmatched to any gene: 10. In germline, CDR1 is MNHNS, CDR2 SASEGT. CDR3 residues: CASSPPDRVYEQFF. Written as DNA, the CDR3 is TGTGCCAGCAGTCCCCCGGACAGGGTCTACGAGCAGTTCTTC.

This clonotype was detected only once. The DNA of the CDR3 is TGCAGTGCCTCGGGGCAGATCTTTGAGCAGTACTTC. The encoded protein is CSASGQIFEQYF. The J gene is TRBJ2-7, the V gene TRBV20-1; D possibly uses TRBD1 or TRBD2 (5 bases each). CDR3 size: 12 residues. From germline, CDR1 is DFQATT and CDR2 SNEGSKA (reference sequence). Trimming pared 6 bases from V and 7 bases from J, leaving 16 bases between.

V is TRBV7-2 and J is TRBJ2-7, with D possibly being TRBD1 or TRBD2 (6 bases each). This CDR3 region has 17 residues. Germline lookup yields CDR1 SGHTA and CDR2 FQGNSA. V gave up 3 bases and J gave up 2 bases, with 20 bases separating them. The CDR3 spells CASSFRIGGSETYEQYF. CDR3 sequence (DNA): TGTGCCAGCAGCTTCCGCATCGGGGGCAGTGAAACCTACGAGCAGTACTTC.

The chain has TRBV7-9 and TRBJ2-2; no clear D gene. V shed 5 bases and J shed 0 bases, with 10 bases lying between them. Germline lookup yields CDR1 SEHNR and CDR2 FQNEAQ (reference sequence). The CDR3 spans 15 residues. Written as DNA, the CDR3 is TGTGCCAGCAGCCCCCAGACACCGAACACCGGGGAGCTGTTTTTT. Protein sequence: CASSPQTPNTGELFF.

This clonotype was seen more than once but under ten times. The genes are TRBV15 and TRBJ2-3; TRBD2 agrees at 10 bases. The CDR3 has 15 residues. V trimming: 8 bases; J trimming: 3 bases; junction bases outside the gene matches: 8. Germline CDR1 reads LNHNV; CDR2 reads YYDKDF (reference sequence). The CDR3 reads CATEETSGLTDTQYF. CDR3 in DNA: TGTGCCACCGAAGAGACTAGCGGGCTGACAGATACGCAGTATTTT.

Details on this clonotype: One base away lies a much larger clone, so this may be a sequencing read error. The DNA of the CDR3 is TGTGCCAACAGTAACAATGAGCAGTTCTTC. It codes for CANSNNEQFF. V usage is TRBV7-3 and J usage is TRBJ2-1; D remains unclear. The germline CDR1 and CDR2 sequences are SGHTA and FQGTGA. V was pared by 10 bases and J by 5 bases, with 6 bases between. This CDR3 has 10 residues.

Concerning this clonotype itself: It may be a read error: a sequence one base away is much more abundant. V is TRBV27 and J is TRBJ2-5, with TRBD1 matching 7 bases. CDR3 size: 14 residues. Germline loops: CDR1 MNHEY, CDR2 SMNVEV (reference sequence). Trimming at V came to 6 bases and at J to 7 bases, leaving 11 bases not matched to a gene. CDR3 sequence reads: CASRGTAPRWTQYF. The CDR3 nucleotides read TGTGCCAGCAGAGGGACAGCTCCTAGGTGGACCCAGTACTTC.

The chain links TRBV4-3 to TRBJ1-1, with D tentatively TRBD1 (6 bases). The CDR3 totals 16 residues. With 0 bases removed from V and 0 bases from J, the gap between germline ends came to 11 bases. Germline CDR1 reads LGHNA; CDR2 reads YSLEER. The CDR3 is CASSQELPGVNTEAFF. In DNA, the CDR3 is TGCGCCAGCAGCCAAGAATTACCAGGGGTGAACACTGAAGCTTTCTTT.

There are a few counts of this clonotype. V is TRBV2 and J is TRBJ1-1, with unresolved D. Deletions cut 6 bases from V and 2 bases from J, with 13 bases between. CDR1 and CDR2 (germline): SNHLY, FYNNEI. The CDR3 covers 14 residues. CDR3 protein: CASSLTEANTEAFF. The CDR3 DNA follows: TGTGCCAGCAGCCTAACGGAAGCAAACACTGAAGCTTTCTTT.

This chain uses TRBV27 with TRBJ1-1, with D tentatively TRBD1 (6 bases). Trimming pared 3 bases from V and 4 bases from J, leaving 12 bases between. The CDR3 contains 14 residues. Looked up from germline, CDR1 is MNHEY and CDR2 is SMNVEV (reference sequence). The CDR3 sequence is CASSFTGQVTEAFF. In DNA form, the CDR3 reads TGTGCCAGCAGTTTTACAGGGCAGGTCACTGAAGCTTTCTTT.

At least ten counts were recorded for this clonotype. The rearrangement uses TRBV28 and TRBJ1-2; D is undetermined. The V gene's germline CDR1 is MDHEN and CDR2 SYDVKM. V lost 7 bases and J lost 10, with 16 bases in between. The CDR3 consists of 12 residues. This chain's CDR3 is CASTGRFFVYTF. DNA of the CDR3: TGTGCCAGCACGGGCAGGTTCTTTGTCTACACCTTC.

In this sample, this clonotype turned up many times. This chain uses TRBV25-1 with TRBJ1-2, with D perhaps TRBD1 (5 bases). Germline CDR1 MGHDK, CDR2 SYGVNS. V was shortened by 3 bases and J by 2 bases, with 13 bases between the two germline ends. The CDR3 extends over 15 amino acids. CDR3 sequence (DNA): TGTGCCAGCAGTGAGGGGCGAGGTATCAACTATGGCTACACCTTC. Residues: CASSEGRGINYGYTF.